The 18 T cell receptor beta chains reported below all come from one sample, sequenced in a study of T-cell reconstitution after alpha-beta-depleted transplantation in children (dated by TCRdb to the mid-2010s). Libraries were prepared through PCR. These reads were obtained on an Illumina HiSeq 2500. To normalize quantification of the TCRbeta repertoire, the TCR libraries were built with molecular barcoding that relied on unique molecular identifiers. TCRdb reran the public reads through fastp at Q25 and MiXCR, keeping productive beta chains. Here each entry gathers all rows of one CDR3 protein and keeps the most common genes and DNA. The sample table records about 240,000 distinct CDR3 sequences; around 12% of these occur just once. The ten largest clones represent about 2.4% of the sample. Sample: PBMCs from the stem cell graft donor, taken from the stem cell graft. The receptors originated from a human donor who donated a stem cell graft to a child with acute lymphoblastic leukemia.

This clonotype was recorded many times. This chain connects TRBV5-1 to TRBJ2-5, with a weak D call TRBD2 (5 bases). The germline CDR1 and CDR2 sequences are SGHRS and YFSETQ. The V gene lost 0 bases and the J gene lost 3 bases, with 15 bases spanning the gap. The CDR3 has 16 residues. The CDR3 DNA follows: TGCGCCAGCAGCTTGGCGGGCGCGGCGCGGGAAGAGACCCAGTACTTC. It translates to CASSLAGAAREETQYF.

This clonotype was seen repeatedly, ten times or more. The chain has TRBV2 and TRBJ1-1, with TRBD1 as a possible D gene (5 bases). From germline, CDR1 is SNHLY and CDR2 FYNNEI. The CDR3 runs to 15 residues. The V end lost 7 bases, the J end lost 0 bases, and 15 bases lay between the germline ends. DNA for the CDR3: TGTGCCAGCAAGGTTTCGGGGACTTTGAACACTGAAGCTTTCTTT. Translating it yields CASKVSGTLNTEAFF.

This clonotype was found many times. The rearrangement links TRBV7-9 to TRBJ1-4; the match to TRBD1 covers 8 bases. CDR1 and CDR2 (germline): SEHNR, FQNEAQ (reference sequence). CDR3 length: 14 amino acids. V was pared by 10 bases and J by 1 base, with 5 bases of the junction left unmatched. For the CDR3, the DNA is TGTGCCACCGGACAGGGCGAAACTAATGAAAAACTGTTTTTT. It specifies CATGQGETNEKLFF.

This clonotype came up a few times. The rearrangement uses TRBV11-2 and TRBJ2-2; D is perhaps TRBD2 (5 bases). The V gene's germline CDR1 is SGHAT and CDR2 FQNNGV. Trimming removed 3 bases at V and 7 bases at J, with 24 bases between. This CDR3 spans 18 amino acids. CDR3 in DNA: TGTGCCAGCAGCTTGTCTGTTTCTAATGGACCGAGCGGCGGGGAGCTGTTTTTT. Translated, it gives CASSLSVSNGPSGGELFF.

At least ten counts were recorded for this clonotype. CDR3 sequence (DNA): TGCAGTGCTAGCACACCGGCGAGCGGGGCTTCCACAGATACGCAGTATTTT. Translated, it gives CSASTPASGASTDTQYF. The chain couples TRBV20-1 to TRBJ2-3, with TRBD2 matching over 7 bases. Germline V gene lookup returns CDR1 DFQATT and CDR2 SNEGSKA (reference sequence). CDR3 size: 17 residues. Trimming removed 3 bases from V and 2 bases from J; junction bases left unmatched: 14.

Ten or more counts support this clonotype. The chain recombines TRBV7-2 with TRBJ1-2, with a possible D match to TRBD1 (5 bases). CDR3 size: 13 residues. The germline V gene encodes CDR1 SGHTA and CDR2 FQGNSA. The V gene lost 5 bases and the J gene lost 8 bases, with 15 bases spanning the gap. The CDR3 is CASSDSGLKGYTF. The DNA of the CDR3 is TGTGCCAGCAGCGATTCAGGGTTGAAAGGCTACACCTTC. The full variable domain, with the rest looked up from reference TRBV7-2 and TRBJ1-2, is GAGVSQSPSNKVTEKGKDVELRCDPISGHTALYWYRQSLGQGLEFLIYFQGNSAPDKSGLPSDRFSAERTGGSVSTLTIQRTQQEDSAVYLCASSDSGLKGYTFGSGTRLTVV.

In its sample, this clonotype was seen many times. V usage is TRBV20-1 and J usage is TRBJ2-3, with D perhaps matching TRBD1 (6 bases). V was shortened by 2 bases and J by 1 base, with 13 bases between the two germline ends. The CDR3 is made up of 15 amino acids. Germline V gene sequence: CDR1 DFQATT, CDR2 SNEGSKA (reference sequence). The CDR3 sequence is CSARTLAGGTDTQYF. DNA for the CDR3: TGCAGTGCTAGAACTCTAGCAGGGGGCACAGATACGCAGTATTTT.

This clonotype appeared many times. The chain links TRBV6-2 or TRBV6-3 to TRBJ2-1; D may correspond to TRBD1 or TRBD2 (6 bases each). Germline loops: CDR1 MNHEY, CDR2 SVGEGT. V was pared by 1 base and J by 4 bases, with 14 bases between. The CDR3 runs 16 residues. The CDR3 protein is CASSYYGVGGYNEQFF. The CDR3 region has the DNA TGTGCCAGCAGTTACTACGGGGTAGGGGGGTACAATGAGCAGTTCTTC.

The V gene is TRBV15, the J gene TRBJ2-1; perhaps TRBD2 as D (5 bases). This CDR3 has 16 residues. Trimming pared 8 bases from V and 0 bases from J, leaving 17 bases between. Germline V CDR1 and CDR2: LNHNV, YYDKDF (reference sequence). CDR3 nucleotide sequence: TGTGCCACCGAAGGGAGCGCCTTAAGCTCCTACAATGAGCAGTTCTTC. This codes for CATEGSALSSYNEQFF.

This clonotype occurred many times. The rearrangement uses TRBV5-5 and TRBJ2-7; D remains unclear. The CDR3 is 13 amino acids. CDR1 is SGHKS and CDR2 is YYEKEE in the germline V gene (reference sequence). V dropped 2 bases and J dropped 4 bases, with 10 bases sitting between them. In DNA, the CDR3 is TGTGCCAGCAGCTTACGGGTGACGTACGAGCAGTACTTC. Translating gives CASSLRVTYEQYF.

This clonotype was seen at least ten times. V usage is TRBV28 and J usage is TRBJ1-1, with unresolved D. V was shortened by 3 bases and J by 5 bases, with 19 bases between the two germline ends. Looked up from germline, CDR1 is MDHEN and CDR2 is SYDVKM. CDR3 size: 16 residues. The CDR3 DNA sequence: TGTGCCAGCAGTTTGAGTGGTGGAGACCTGAGAACTGAAGCTTTCTTT. It translates to CASSLSGGDLRTEAFF.

This clonotype showed up many times. The J gene is TRBJ1-3, the V gene TRBV20-1; D uncertain. This CDR3 region has 13 residues. Germline CDR1 DFQATT, CDR2 SNEGSKA (reference sequence). The V end lost 3 bases, the J end lost 1 base, and 7 bases lay between the germline ends. DNA for the CDR3: TGCAGTGCTAGTGTTGGGTCTGGAAACACCATATATTTT. Protein: CSASVGSGNTIYF.

This clonotype was seen ten or more times. V usage is TRBV19 and J usage is TRBJ2-1, with D tentatively TRBD2 (5 bases). V lost 5 bases and J lost 12, with 23 bases in between. This CDR3 has 15 amino acids. Germline CDR1 LNHDA, CDR2 SQIVND (reference sequence). CDR3 nucleotide sequence: TGTGCCAGTAGTCCAGAGCCGGCGGGCCTATTAGCGCAGTTCTTC. This codes for CASSPEPAGLLAQFF. The full variable domain, completed using reference TRBV19 and TRBJ2-1, is DGGITQSPKYLFRKEGQNVTLSCEQNLNHDAMYWYRQDPGQGLRLIYYSQIVNDFQKGDIAEGYSVSREKKESFPLTVTSAQKNPTAFYLCASSPEPAGLLAQFFGPGTRLTVL.

Note on this clonotype: This may come from a read error, since a much larger clone is one base off. The V gene is TRBV20-1, the J gene TRBJ2-2; no reliable D call. CDR1 and CDR2 (germline): DFQATT, SNEGSKA (reference sequence). This CDR3 contains 17 residues. The CDR3 nucleotides read TGCTGTGCTAGAGATTCCGACAACCCTAGGGACACCGGGGAGCTGTTTTTT. It encodes CCARDSDNPRDTGELFF.

In this sample, this clonotype turned up many times. The chain carries TRBV11-2 and TRBJ1-5; D gene ambiguous. The V and J ends lost 2 bases and 0 bases respectively, with 5 bases between them. Germline CDR1 reads SGHAT; CDR2 reads FQNNGV. This CDR3 has 14 amino acids. The CDR3 is CASSLRGSNQPQHF. In DNA form, the CDR3 reads TGTGCCAGCAGCTTACGCGGTAGCAATCAGCCCCAGCATTTT.

This clonotype was seen ten or more times. The CDR3 sequence: CASSYAHAPYEQYF. CDR3 in DNA: TGTGCCAGCAGTTACGCTCATGCCCCCTACGAGCAGTACTTC. The genes are TRBV6-2 or TRBV6-3 and TRBJ2-7, with D unresolved. The CDR3 totals 14 residues. The ends were cut back, 2 bases at V and 2 bases at J, with 10 bases in the middle. Germline V gene lookup returns CDR1 MNHEY and CDR2 SVGEGT.

This clonotype was observed at least ten times. The rearrangement links TRBV25-1 to TRBJ2-2; 10 nucleotides align to TRBD1. CDR1 MGHDK and CDR2 SYGVNS come from the germline V gene. V trimming: 4 bases; J trimming: 6 bases; junction bases outside the gene matches: 5. This CDR3 is built from 15 residues. In nucleotides, the CDR3 is TGTGCCAGCAGTGGTGACAGGGGGCAACCCGGGGAGCTGTTTTTT. Protein product: CASSGDRGQPGELFF.

In this sample, this clonotype turned up many times. As DNA, the CDR3 is TGCAGTGCTAGGAGGGCGGGGGGTTACACCTCCTACAATGAGCAGTTCTTC. It encodes CSARRAGGYTSYNEQFF. This chain joins TRBV20-1 and TRBJ2-1, with 8 positions matching TRBD2. This CDR3 has 17 residues. The germline CDR1 and CDR2 sequences are DFQATT and SNEGSKA (reference sequence). Losses at the gene ends were 3 bases for V and 0 bases for J; bases not matched to a gene: 10.